This record looks at one T cell receptor beta chain sequence and its context. This record belongs to a study of shared clonotypes between healthy human individuals. The healthy adult donors were HIV-negative and reported no recent acute infections or vaccinations. The CDR3 runs 14 residues. Germline V lookup: CDR1 MNHEY, CDR2 SMNVEV (reference sequence). Trimming took 6 bases from V and 3 from J, leaving 15 bases between them. As processed by the authors: Filtering differed since immunoSEQ provided only junctions, with no quality scores. TCRdb keeps only in-frame clones here, not all; method: immunoSEQ multiplex PCR. V and J calls plus clone size are reproduced from that table; the DNA served to infer D and trimming. The sample shows some 2,000,000 clones, under 97% of them seen only once.

Specimen: naive CD4+ T cells sorted from blood. The subset: CD45RA+ positively selected. The chain joins TRBV27 to TRBJ2-7, with D maybe TRBD1 (6 bases). The TCR sequence derives from a man between 18 and 29 years old in good health. The CDR3 protein is CASSLNRVFYEQYF. CDR3 nucleotide sequence: TGTGCCAGCAGCTTGAACAGGGTTTTCTACGAGCAGTACTTC.